These 31 T cell receptor beta chains came from one sample sequenced in a study of blood T cells in healthy people across ages. PCR was performed a second time for about 7 to 11 cycles using a sample-barcoded 5' primer and a J-beta primer mix. MiXCR was run by TCRdb on the 5' RACE reads, yielding one entry per CDR3 protein. The sample holds some 1,500,000 distinct CDR3 sequences, roughly two fifths seen once. The specimen was blood. The receptors shown here come from a woman aged 18-30 years in good health.

This clonotype was counted a few times. This sequence joins TRBV6-5 and TRBJ2-5; D gene uncertain. The ends were cut back, 5 bases at V and 9 bases at J, with 13 bases in the middle. Germline V gene sequence: CDR1 MNHEY, CDR2 SVGAGI. CDR3 length equals 12 residues. The CDR3 DNA reads TGTGCCAGCAGTCCCAGCAGGAAGGCCCAGTACTTC. It is translated as CASSPSRKAQYF.

At least ten counts were recorded for this clonotype. This chain joins TRBV5-1 and TRBJ1-2; D is unclear. The CDR3 totals 14 residues. Per the germline V gene, CDR1 is SGHRS and CDR2 is YFSETQ. V lost 0 bases and J lost 4, with 10 bases in between. As DNA, the CDR3 is TGCGCCAGCAGCTTGGATCCGGGGAGCTATGGCTACACCTTC. Translated, it gives CASSLDPGSYGYTF.

The chain uses TRBV27 and TRBJ2-7, with TRBD1 matching 7 bases. V was pared by 2 bases and J by 3 bases, with 10 bases of the junction left unmatched. The CDR3 is 16 amino acids. In germline, CDR1 is MNHEY, CDR2 SMNVEV (reference sequence). This CDR3 reads CASSLIGARQGYEQYF. In DNA, the CDR3 is TGTGCCAGCAGTTTAATAGGAGCCAGACAGGGCTACGAGCAGTACTTC.

This clonotype was seen a handful of times. This chain connects TRBV4-3 to TRBJ2-7; D might be TRBD1 (5 bases). Germline lookup yields CDR1 LGHNA and CDR2 YSLEER. This CDR3 contains 14 residues. Trimming took off 3 bases at V and 2 bases at J, with 11 bases between the two ends. The CDR3 DNA reads TGCGCCAGCAGCCAGGGTTCAGGGACCTACGAGCAGTACTTC. Its translation: CASSQGSGTYEQYF.

The V gene is TRBV5-1, the J gene TRBJ2-7; the match to TRBD2 covers 7 bases. The CDR3 covers 15 residues. The J segment lost 3 bases and the V segment lost 4 bases, leaving 10 bases of the junction unmatched. Germline CDR1 is SGHRS and CDR2 is YFSETQ. CDR3 sequence (DNA): TGCGCCAGCAGCAAAACTAGCGTCAGCGTCTACGAGCAGTACTTC. Encoded protein: CASSKTSVSVYEQYF.

This clonotype was counted between two and nine times. The genes are TRBV6-5 and TRBJ1-1; 10 bases map to TRBD1. Germline CDR1 reads MNHEY; CDR2 reads SVGAGI. V was clipped by 2 bases and J by 5 bases; unmatched bases: 5. This CDR3 is 15 amino acids long. CDR3 in amino acids: CASSYAGTGETEAFF. DNA for the CDR3: TGTGCCAGCAGTTACGCCGGGACAGGGGAAACTGAAGCTTTCTTT.

V and J are TRBV5-1 and TRBJ1-4; 7 nucleotides line up with TRBD1. The germline CDR1 and CDR2 sequences are SGHRS and YFSETQ. V was clipped by 6 bases and J by 5 bases; unmatched bases: 13. CDR3 size: 16 residues. The CDR3 reads CASTTDRRISNEKLFF. The CDR3 DNA follows: TGCGCCAGCACCACGGACAGGCGAATCTCGAATGAAAAACTGTTTTTT.

Points on this clonotype: One end of the junction is discordant with germline, which a read error may explain. This chain links TRBV27 with TRBJ2-7; 7 positions agree with TRBD2. Germline CDR1 MNHEY, CDR2 SMNVEV (reference sequence). The CDR3 is made up of 12 amino acids. Here the CDR3 reads CTSSPGGPEQYF. CDR3 coding DNA: TGTACCAGCAGTCCGGGAGGTCCCGAGCAGTACTTC.

The rearrangement joins TRBV29-1 to TRBJ1-1; weak D call: TRBD1 (6 bases). The germline V and J ends were trimmed by 7 bases and 2 bases, with 14 bases remaining between them. The germline V gene encodes CDR1 SQVTM and CDR2 ANQGSEA. CDR3 size: 13 residues. CDR3 DNA sequence: TGCAGCGCCGAACGGGGGGCCAACACTGAAGCTTTCTTT. This encodes CSAERGANTEAFF.

The J gene is TRBJ2-2, the V gene TRBV7-6; perhaps TRBD2 as D (5 bases). Per germline, CDR1 SGHVS and CDR2 FNYEAQ. The V end lost 5 bases, the J end lost 9 bases, and 13 bases lay between the germline ends. The CDR3 sequence is 13 residues long. CDR3 sequence (DNA): TGTGCCAGCAGCGCCGGGGAGACACGGGAGCTGTTTTTT. This gives the protein CASSAGETRELFF. Full variable domain (missing parts from reference TRBV7-6 and TRBJ2-2): GAGVSQSPRYKVTKRGQDVALRCDPISGHVSLYWYRQALGQGPEFLTYFNYEAQQDKSGLPNDRFSAERPEGSISTLTIQRTEQRDSAMYRCASSAGETRELFFGEGSRLTVL.

The chain is built from TRBV3-1 and TRBJ2-1; D not certain. Trimming took 2 bases from V and 10 from J, leaving 15 bases between them. The CDR3 extends over 14 amino acids. Germline lookup yields CDR1 LGHDT and CDR2 YNNKEL (reference sequence). The DNA for the CDR3 is TGTGCCAGCAGCCAAACCCTGAAGTGGTGGGAGCAGTTCTTC. It translates to CASSQTLKWWEQFF.

The chain combines TRBV7-6 with TRBJ2-7; no clear D. Per germline, CDR1 SGHVS and CDR2 FNYEAQ. The V gene lost 5 bases and the J gene lost 4 bases, with 12 bases spanning the gap. CDR3 length: 13 amino acids. CDR3 residues: CASSVEPAYEQYF. In nucleotides, the CDR3 is TGTGCCAGCAGCGTCGAACCGGCTTACGAGCAGTACTTC.

The CDR3 nucleotides read TGCAGCGTTGAAGGGCCCCAAGGCCATGAGCAGTACTTC. Translated, it gives CSVEGPQGHEQYF. The gene calls are TRBV29-1 and TRBJ2-5; no clear D. V lost 1 base to trimming and J lost 11 bases, with 17 bases between them. The CDR3 consists of 13 residues. CDR1 and CDR2 (germline): SQVTM, ANQGSEA.

This chain links TRBV7-6 with TRBJ2-5; no clear D. This CDR3 has 13 amino acids. The germline CDR1 and CDR2 sequences are SGHVS and FNYEAQ. With 5 bases removed from V and 5 bases from J, the gap between germline ends came to 12 bases. CDR3 in amino acids: CASSRDPGETQYF. CDR3 in DNA: TGTGCCAGCAGCCGTGACCCGGGTGAGACCCAGTACTTC.

This clonotype was found a few times. J is TRBJ2-3 and V is TRBV6-1; D not certain. Per germline, CDR1 MNHNS and CDR2 SASEGT. V was cut by 2 bases and J by 5 bases, with 11 bases left in between. This CDR3 is 14 amino acids long. The CDR3 is CASSEHGRKDTQYF. For the CDR3, the DNA is TGTGCCAGCAGTGAACATGGACGCAAAGATACGCAGTATTTT.

V usage is TRBV7-2 and J usage is TRBJ1-4; no clear D. The CDR3 sequence is 14 residues long. With 3 bases removed from V and 5 bases from J, the gap between germline ends came to 10 bases. Germline-derived CDR1 and CDR2 are SGHTA and FQGNSA. This chain's CDR3 is CASSFWAANEKLFF. In DNA form, the CDR3 reads TGTGCCAGCAGCTTTTGGGCGGCGAATGAAAAACTGTTTTTT.

In this sample, this clonotype turned up a few times. V usage is TRBV20-1 and J usage is TRBJ2-1, with 10 bases aligning to TRBD2. V gave up 6 bases and J gave up 4 bases; unmatched junction bases: 9. The length of the CDR3 is 15 residues. Germline lookup yields CDR1 DFQATT and CDR2 SNEGSKA (reference sequence). CDR3 bases: TGCAGTGCCAGAACCGGGACTAGCGCGTACAATGAGCAGTTCTTC. It codes for CSARTGTSAYNEQFF.

The CDR3 loop is CASSPWQGPYNEQFF. CDR3 in DNA: TGTGCCAGCAGCCCCTGGCAGGGCCCCTACAATGAGCAGTTCTTC. The V call is TRBV7-3, the J call TRBJ2-1; perhaps TRBD1 as D (5 bases). This CDR3 comprises 15 residues. The V end was cut by 5 bases, the J end by 2 bases, with 13 bases between. Germline V gene data show CDR1 as SGHTA and CDR2 as FQGTGA. Full variable domain (outside the CDR3, taken from reference TRBV7-3 and TRBJ2-1): GAGVSQTPSNKVTEKGKYVELRCDPISGHTALYWYRQSLGQGPEFLIYFQGTGAADDSGLPNDRFFAVRPEGSVSTLKIQRTERGDSAVYLCASSPWQGPYNEQFFGPGTRLTVL.

The sample holds a few counts of this clonotype. The rearrangement links TRBV28 to TRBJ2-1; 12 bases agree with TRBD2. Germline CDR1 and CDR2: MDHEN and SYDVKM. With V trimmed by 6 bases and J by 0 bases, 6 bases remained unmatched. The CDR3 sequence is 17 residues long. This CDR3 is CASSHPTSGSSYNEQFF. Written as DNA, the CDR3 is TGTGCCAGCAGCCATCCGACTAGCGGGAGCTCCTACAATGAGCAGTTCTTC.

The V call is TRBV28, the J call TRBJ2-7; D not certain. The germline V gene encodes CDR1 MDHEN and CDR2 SYDVKM. The length of the CDR3 is 12 residues. V was pared by 5 bases and J by 3 bases, with 8 bases between. CDR3 residues: CASSLRYYEQYF. CDR3 DNA: TGTGCCAGCAGTCTAAGATACTACGAGCAGTACTTC. Full variable domain (remainder filled in from reference TRBV28 and TRBJ2-7): DVKVTQSSRYLVKRTGEKVFLECVQDMDHENMFWYRQDPGLGLRLIYFSYDVKMKEKGDIPEGYSVSREKKERFSLILESASTNQTSMYLCASSLRYYEQYFGPGTRLTVT.

A few counts support this clonotype. The rearrangement joins TRBV24-1 to TRBJ2-7, with 9 positions matching TRBD2. CDR3 length: 14 amino acids. Trimming cost V 2 bases and J 6 bases; bases outside gene matches: 4. Germline-derived CDR1 and CDR2 are KGHDR and SFDVKD. CDR3 sequence (DNA): TGTGCCACCAGTGATTCTAGCGGGATTTTCGAGCAGTACTTC. Its translation: CATSDSSGIFEQYF.

The chain is built from TRBV6-2 or TRBV6-3 and TRBJ2-2; 8 bases agree with TRBD1. The CDR3 contains 18 residues. The germline V gene has CDR1 MNHEY and CDR2 SVGEGT. J gave up 0 bases and V 3 bases, and 9 bases lay outside the gene matches. CDR3 nucleotide sequence: TGTGCCAGCAGTTATCCGGACAGGGTTTCATCGAACACCGGGGAGCTGTTTTTT. Protein sequence: CASSYPDRVSSNTGELFF.

The chain recombines TRBV29-1 with TRBJ2-1, with 13 nucleotides matching TRBD2. V dropped 4 bases and J dropped 10; count of bases not matched to a gene: 7. Germline V gene sequence: CDR1 SQVTM, CDR2 ANQGSEA. The CDR3 runs 14 residues. CDR3 in amino acids: CSVAEGLAGREQFF. Written as DNA, the CDR3 is TGCAGCGTTGCGGAGGGACTAGCGGGAAGGGAGCAGTTCTTC.

The V call is TRBV27, the J call TRBJ1-1; D may be TRBD1 (6 bases). In germline, CDR1 is MNHEY, CDR2 SMNVEV (reference sequence). This CDR3 spans 16 amino acids. The ends were cut back, 4 bases at V and 0 bases at J, with 15 bases in the middle. CDR3 nucleotides: TGTGCCAGCAGTTCGAGCCTGGGACACGTGAACACTGAAGCTTTCTTT. Translated: CASSSSLGHVNTEAFF.

This chain uses TRBV20-1 with TRBJ2-5; 11 bases agree with TRBD1. The CDR3 has 13 amino acids. V trimming: 6 bases; J trimming: 5 bases; junction bases outside the gene matches: 5. Germline assignment: CDR1 DFQATT and CDR2 SNEGSKA (reference sequence). CDR3 region: CSARDRGGETQYF. Written as DNA, the CDR3 is TGCAGTGCCCGGGACAGGGGGGGGGAGACCCAGTACTTC.

A note on this clonotype: Its ends do not fully match the called genes, so a read error is possible. The chain employs TRBV9 and TRBJ1-5; no reliable D call. This CDR3 has 15 residues. Germline assignment: CDR1 SGDLS and CDR2 YYNGEE. The CDR3 DNA is TGTGTCAGCAGCGTAGAGCAGATGGTCGGTCAGCCCCAGCATTTT. Amino acids: CVSSVEQMVGQPQHF.

V gene TRBV27 combines with J gene TRBJ1-2; D uncertain. This CDR3 is 13 amino acids long. CDR1 is MNHEY, CDR2 SMNVEV, per germline (reference sequence). V was shortened by 1 base and J by 8 bases, with 11 bases between the two germline ends. The CDR3 loop is CASSLYGFEGYTF. CDR3 coding DNA: TGTGCCAGCAGTTTATATGGGTTTGAAGGCTACACCTTC.

Only a few counts were recorded for this clonotype. V usage is TRBV27 and J usage is TRBJ2-7, with 7 nucleotides matching TRBD2. CDR1 is MNHEY, CDR2 SMNVEV, per germline (reference sequence). The CDR3 contains 15 residues. Unmatched junction bases numbered 11, after V lost 3 bases and J lost 6 bases. Here the CDR3 reads CASSFGAAGVVEQYF. DNA for the CDR3: TGTGCCAGCAGTTTTGGAGCCGCGGGAGTTGTCGAGCAGTACTTC.

This clonotype has more than one count but fewer than ten. The V and J genes are TRBV12-3 or TRBV12-4 and TRBJ2-7; 9 bases line up with TRBD1. The CDR3 sequence is 15 residues long. After removal of 5 bases from V and 2 bases from J, the junction contained 7 bases not matched to a gene. The CDR3 coding sequence is TGTGCCAGCAGTCCCCCCGACAGGGGGGCCTACGAGCAGTACTTC. This encodes CASSPPDRGAYEQYF.

The chain links TRBV6-2 or TRBV6-3 to TRBJ2-1; 8 positions agree with TRBD2. J lost 15 bases, V lost 5 bases, and 6 bases had no gene match. Germline CDR1 and CDR2: MNHEY and SVGEGT. This CDR3 spans 11 amino acids. CDR3 coding DNA: TGTGCCAGCAGTATAGCGGGAATGGGGTTCTTC. Translating it yields CASSIAGMGFF.

The chain links TRBV29-1 to TRBJ2-5; 7 bases map to TRBD2. The CDR3 runs 13 residues. Germline CDR1 is SQVTM and CDR2 is ANQGSEA. After removal of 6 bases from V and 4 bases from J, the junction contained 8 bases not matched to a gene. This CDR3 is CSVAPGGRETQYF. The CDR3 DNA sequence: TGCAGCGTGGCCCCCGGGGGGAGAGAGACCCAGTACTTC.